One sample yielded the 30 T cell receptor beta chains listed below, sequenced in a study of T cell repertoires in cytomegalovirus infection. No antigens are known for them. Via MiXCR, TCRdb re-called the reads, giving one row per CDR3 protein. Among approximately 350,000 distinct CDR3 sequences listed, roughly 34% were seen once. The sample in question was cultured PBMCs, obtained from culture after CMV antigen stimulation. These receptors were collected from a human donor in good health (CMV status not recorded). Some clones in this sample may be carry-over from other donors' samples.

This clonotype has at least ten counts. The chain joins TRBV7-2 to TRBJ2-4; tentatively, D is TRBD1 (6 bases). The germline V and J ends were trimmed by 5 bases and 0 bases, with 20 bases remaining between them. The germline gives CDR1 SGHTA, CDR2 FQGNSA. The CDR3 covers 18 residues. CDR3 sequence: CASSPSSGTNIAKNIQYF. The CDR3 DNA reads TGTGCCAGCAGCCCATCCTCTGGGACAAACATAGCCAAAAACATTCAGTACTTC.

In its sample, this clonotype was seen a few times. The chain uses TRBV7-8 and TRBJ2-1; TRBD2 agrees at 10 bases. The CDR3 covers 15 residues. The J segment lost 4 bases and the V segment lost 5 bases, leaving 5 bases of the junction unmatched. Germline assignment: CDR1 SGHVS and CDR2 FQNEAQ. CDR3 loop: CASSLGTSEYNEQFF. The CDR3 DNA reads TGTGCCAGCAGCCTAGGGACTAGCGAGTACAATGAGCAGTTCTTC.

This clonotype was seen only a few times. The chain couples TRBV6-1 to TRBJ2-1; 13 bases are shared with TRBD2. There are 16 residues in the CDR3. V was clipped by 5 bases and J by 4 bases; unmatched bases: 5. CDR1 and CDR2 from the germline V gene are MNHNS and SASEGT. Here the CDR3 DNA reads TGTGCCAGCAGTAAGGGACTAGCGGGATCTTACAATGAGCAGTTCTTC. Translating gives CASSKGLAGSYNEQFF.

The chain is built from TRBV6-1 and TRBJ1-4, with 7 bases that match TRBD1. The J segment lost 8 bases and the V segment lost 5 bases, leaving 14 bases of the junction unmatched. Germline assignment: CDR1 MNHNS and CDR2 SASEGT. The CDR3 runs 16 residues. The chain's CDR3 is CASSFDSDRAEEKLFF. The CDR3, as DNA: TGTGCCAGCAGTTTCGACTCAGACAGGGCTGAAGAAAAACTGTTTTTT.

This clonotype was seen at least ten times. V usage is TRBV7-2 and J usage is TRBJ1-1, with unresolved D. Trimming took off 2 bases at V and 6 bases at J, with 10 bases between the two ends. This CDR3 has 13 residues. Germline V gene sequence: CDR1 SGHTA, CDR2 FQGNSA. CDR3 nucleotides: TGTGCCAGCAGCTTAAAAGGGAGCTCTGAAGCTTTCTTT. This sequence encodes CASSLKGSSEAFF. The whole variable domain, remainder taken from reference TRBV7-2 and TRBJ1-1, is GAGVSQSPSNKVTEKGKDVELRCDPISGHTALYWYRQSLGQGLEFLIYFQGNSAPDKSGLPSDRFSAERTGGSVSTLTIQRTQQEDSAVYLCASSLKGSSEAFFGQGTRLTVV.

The J gene is TRBJ2-7, the V gene TRBV6-2 or TRBV6-3; D is unresolved. Germline lookup yields CDR1 MNHEY and CDR2 SVGEGT. The ends were cut back, 2 bases at V and 7 bases at J, with 18 bases in the middle. The CDR3 covers 15 residues. This CDR3 is CASSYGHFPRVEQYV. The DNA of the CDR3 is TGTGCCAGCAGTTACGGCCACTTCCCCCGAGTGGAGCAGTACGTC.

This clonotype was seen ten or more times. CDR3 sequence (DNA): TGTGCCAGCAGCCCGGGACAGGGGAGTGAAAAACTGTTTTTT. This sequence encodes CASSPGQGSEKLFF. V usage is TRBV7-2 and J usage is TRBJ1-4; 10 bases fit TRBD1. The CDR3 sequence is 14 residues long. Germline V gives CDR1 SGHTA, CDR2 FQGNSA. V was clipped by 5 bases and J by 7 bases; unmatched bases: 4. Full variable domain (remainder filled in from reference TRBV7-2 and TRBJ1-4): GAGVSQSPSNKVTEKGKDVELRCDPISGHTALYWYRQSLGQGLEFLIYFQGNSAPDKSGLPSDRFSAERTGGSVSTLTIQRTQQEDSAVYLCASSPGQGSEKLFFGSGTQLSVL.

This clonotype occurred many times. The chain employs TRBV7-2 and TRBJ1-3; TRBD1 agrees at 8 bases. Germline V lookup: CDR1 SGHTA, CDR2 FQGNSA. The CDR3 contains 15 residues. V lost 0 bases and J lost 4; bases outside the gene matches: 2. CDR3: CASSLAYRGGNTIYF. The CDR3 region has the DNA TGTGCCAGCAGCTTAGCGTACAGGGGGGGAAACACCATATATTTT.

This clonotype was found a few times. This sequence joins TRBV29-1 and TRBJ2-5, with TRBD2 identical over 12 bases. The germline CDR1 and CDR2 sequences are SQVTM and ANQGSEA. The CDR3 has 14 residues. The ends lost 7 bases at V and 4 bases at J; junction bases unmatched: 7. The CDR3 coding sequence is TGCAGCGCCAGACTAGCGGGAGTTGGAGAGACCCAGTACTTC. This codes for CSARLAGVGETQYF.

This clonotype has at least ten counts. The chain uses TRBV7-2 and TRBJ2-3, with TRBD2 matching 13 bases. CDR3 length: 16 amino acids. V lost 5 bases to trimming and J lost 6 bases; unmatched junction nucleotides: 8. The germline V gene encodes CDR1 SGHTA and CDR2 FQGNSA. In DNA form, the CDR3 reads TGTGCCAGCAGCCAACGGACTAGCGGGAGACGGGATACGCAGTATTTT. It encodes CASSQRTSGRRDTQYF.

The chain links TRBV6-2 or TRBV6-3 to TRBJ2-7, with D possibly TRBD2 on 6 matching bases. Germline loops: CDR1 MNHEY, CDR2 SVGEGT. The CDR3 has 14 residues. Trimming shortened V by 6 bases and J by 7 bases, and 19 bases separated the two germline ends. CDR3 DNA sequence: TGTGCCAGCAGCTCGACCCAACTAGCCGGGGAGCAGTACGTC. Translating it yields CASSSTQLAGEQYV.

This clonotype has only a few counts. The chain carries TRBV7-8 and TRBJ2-7, with a tentative D call TRBD1 (5 bases). Trimming shortened V by 3 bases and J by 2 bases, and 11 bases separated the two germline ends. CDR3 length: 14 residues. The germline gives CDR1 SGHVS, CDR2 FQNEAQ. The CDR3 region has the DNA TGTGCCAGCAGCTTGCGACAGAAGCCCTACGAGCAGTACGTC. Its translation: CASSLRQKPYEQYV.

The rearrangement uses TRBV5-6 and TRBJ2-7; D gene ambiguous. The germline V and J ends were trimmed by 0 bases and 4 bases, with 8 bases remaining between them. CDR1 is SGHDT and CDR2 is YYEEEE in the germline V gene. The CDR3 is made up of 13 amino acids. CDR3 region: CASSLGSWYEQYF. The CDR3 DNA reads TGTGCCAGCAGCTTGGGGTCTTGGTACGAGCAGTACTTC.

This clonotype was counted once. The rearrangement joins TRBV19 to TRBJ1-3; D ambiguous. Trimming pared 3 bases from V and 2 bases from J, leaving 23 bases between. This CDR3 comprises 19 residues. Per germline, CDR1 LNHDA and CDR2 SQIVND (reference sequence). The CDR3 is CASSIYNPASPPTGNTIYF. CDR3 nucleotides: TGTGCCAGTAGTATCTATAATCCGGCCAGTCCTCCAACTGGAAACACCATATATTTT.

This clonotype turned up a few times. The chain combines TRBV11-2 with TRBJ2-1; the D gene is possibly TRBD2 (5 bases). V lost 4 bases to trimming and J lost 6 bases, with 10 bases between them. CDR1 is SGHAT and CDR2 is FQNNGV in the germline V gene. This CDR3 spans 13 amino acids. Written as DNA, the CDR3 is TGTGCCAGCAGCTCCGGACTGTTCAATGAGCAGTTCTTC. It codes for CASSSGLFNEQFF.

This clonotype has a count of ten or more. The chain carries TRBV7-2 and TRBJ2-3; D perhaps matches TRBD1 (6 bases). Germline-derived CDR1 and CDR2 are SGHTA and FQGNSA. V was trimmed by 5 bases and J by 6 bases, leaving 21 bases between them. This CDR3 comprises 16 residues. CDR3 region: CASSLLDRGSTDTQYF. CDR3 nucleotides: TGTGCCAGCAGCCTTCTGGACAGAGGCTCAACGGATACGCAGTATTTT. The full variable domain, rest sourced from reference TRBV7-2 and TRBJ2-3, is GAGVSQSPSNKVTEKGKDVELRCDPISGHTALYWYRQSLGQGLEFLIYFQGNSAPDKSGLPSDRFSAERTGGSVSTLTIQRTQQEDSAVYLCASSLLDRGSTDTQYFGPGTRLTVL.

This clonotype was found a few times. The chain is built from TRBV20-1 and TRBJ2-5; 12 positions agree with TRBD2. The V gene end was trimmed by 3 bases and the J gene end by 2 bases; junction bases not matched to a gene: 7. The CDR3 is made up of 16 amino acids. Germline CDR1 and CDR2: DFQATT and SNEGSKA (reference sequence). Here the CDR3 reads CSASGTSGRSQETQYF. The CDR3 DNA follows: TGCAGTGCTAGTGGTACTAGCGGGAGGTCACAAGAGACCCAGTACTTC.

This clonotype was detected only once. V is TRBV7-8 and J is TRBJ2-1; D call uncertain. The CDR3 has 16 amino acids. Trimming stripped 1 base from V and 6 bases from J, with 16 bases between. Per germline, CDR1 SGHVS and CDR2 FQNEAQ. CDR3 DNA: TGTGCCAGCAGCTTAGTCGGCTACCCCTTGGGCAATGAGCAGTTCTTC. Its translation is CASSLVGYPLGNEQFF.

This clonotype has more than one count but fewer than ten. The rearrangement joins TRBV7-2 to TRBJ2-2; 8 bases map to TRBD2. The trim removed 3 bases at V and 5 bases at J, leaving 5 bases unmatched. This CDR3 region has 15 residues. Germline CDR1 is SGHTA and CDR2 is FQGNSA. CDR3 sequence: CASSLEASGTGELFF. The CDR3 DNA follows: TGTGCCAGCAGCTTGGAGGCTAGCGGGACCGGGGAGCTGTTTTTT.

This clonotype was seen a few times. The V call is TRBV4-1, the J call TRBJ2-2; no firm D call. CDR1 and CDR2 (germline): MGHRA, YSYEKL. The CDR3 length is 13 residues. Between the trimmed V and J ends, which lost 5 bases and 4 bases, there was a span of 8 bases. Here the CDR3 DNA reads TGCGCCAGCAGCGAACGACTCACCGGGGAGCTGTTTTTT. It yields the protein CASSERLTGELFF.

This clonotype turned up a few times. CDR3 nucleotide sequence: TGCGCCAGCAGCCCCAATACCGCCGGGAGCGATGAGCAGTTCTTC. Protein: CASSPNTAGSDEQFF. The chain joins TRBV4-3 to TRBJ2-1; possibly TRBD2 for D (6 bases). The V gene's germline CDR1 is LGHNA and CDR2 YSLEER. The CDR3 spans 15 residues. Trimming stripped 4 bases from V and 8 bases from J, with 18 bases between.

This clonotype occurred a few times. The chain has TRBV6-1 and TRBJ1-2; D is unresolved. V lost 8 bases and J lost 8, with 15 bases in between. This CDR3 is built from 12 residues. Germline V lookup: CDR1 MNHNS, CDR2 SASEGT. CDR3 in amino acids: CASFLSAGGYTF. The CDR3, as DNA: TGTGCCAGCTTTCTCTCCGCTGGGGGCTACACCTTC.

This rearrangement joins TRBV2 to TRBJ1-3; no firm D call. Trimming left V 5 bases short and J 4 bases short, with 9 bases between. Germline CDR1 and CDR2: SNHLY and FYNNEI. This CDR3 has 13 amino acids. In DNA, the CDR3 is TGTGCCAGCAGTACGGGCCCCGGAAACACCATATATTTT. The encoded protein is CASSTGPGNTIYF.

V and J are TRBV12-3 or TRBV12-4 and TRBJ1-5; a possible D gene is TRBD1 (5 bases). There are 13 residues in the CDR3. V was shortened by 8 bases and J by 4 bases, with 12 bases between the two germline ends. CDR3 sequence reads: CASRAEGNQPQHF. As DNA, the CDR3 is TGTGCCAGCCGGGCCGAGGGGAATCAGCCCCAGCATTTT.

The CDR3 DNA is TGCAGTGCTGCCAGTAGACAGGGCTACGAGCAGTACTTC. This translates into CSAASRQGYEQYF. This chain connects TRBV20-1 to TRBJ2-7; TRBD1 matches at 7 bases. V dropped 5 bases and J dropped 3; count of bases not matched to a gene: 7. This CDR3 has 13 residues. Germline V lookup: CDR1 DFQATT, CDR2 SNEGSKA (reference sequence).

J is TRBJ2-7 and V is TRBV7-8, with TRBD2 matching over 7 bases. Germline CDR1 SGHVS, CDR2 FQNEAQ. This CDR3 spans 14 amino acids. V trimming: 7 bases; J trimming: 3 bases; junction bases outside the gene matches: 9. This CDR3 is CASKGDYLFYEQYF. For the CDR3, the DNA is TGTGCCAGCAAAGGGGACTATCTTTTCTACGAGCAGTACTTC.

The sample holds a few counts of this clonotype. The chain recombines TRBV20-1 with TRBJ2-1; 9 nucleotides agree with TRBD2. Germline trimming cut 2 bases from V and 2 bases from J; bases unmatched to any gene: 4. This CDR3 has 15 amino acids. Germline CDR1 DFQATT, CDR2 SNEGSKA (reference sequence). CDR3 residues: CSARSGRNAYNEQFF. The CDR3 DNA sequence: TGCAGTGCTAGAAGCGGGAGGAACGCCTACAATGAGCAGTTCTTC.

This chain uses TRBV20-1 with TRBJ2-3; 11 nucleotides agree with TRBD2. The CDR3 totals 15 residues. J was trimmed by 3 bases and V by 1 base; bases with no gene match: 3. Per the germline V gene, CDR1 is DFQATT and CDR2 is SNEGSKA (reference sequence). The CDR3 spells CSARATSGNTDTQYF. CDR3 sequence (DNA): TGCAGTGCTAGAGCGACTAGCGGGAATACAGATACGCAGTATTTT.

This clonotype appeared a few times. The chain uses TRBV28 and TRBJ2-1; 10 nucleotides line up with TRBD2. CDR1 MDHEN and CDR2 SYDVKM come from the germline V gene. J gave up 6 bases and V 8 bases, and 7 bases lay outside the gene matches. The CDR3 totals 14 residues. The CDR3 DNA follows: TGTGCCAGCGAGTCTAGCGGGAGTGTCAATGAGCAGTTCTTC. It is translated as CASESSGSVNEQFF.

The CDR3 region has the DNA TGTGCCATCAGGGGGGACGGCGGCTCCGATACGCAGTATTTT. Encoded protein: CAIRGDGGSDTQYF. This chain connects TRBV10-3 to TRBJ2-3, with D tentatively TRBD1 or TRBD2 (5 bases each). CDR3 length: 14 amino acids. V shed 6 bases and J shed 6 bases, with 16 bases lying between them. Germline V gives CDR1 ENHRY, CDR2 SYGVKD.